These T cell receptor beta chains were read from a single sample in a study of T cells after yellow fever vaccination. MiXCR, applied by TCRdb to the 5' RACE reads, yields one record per CDR3 protein. The sample contains hundreds of thousands of distinct CDR3 sequences, roughly 19% of which appear only once. Material: PBMCs, obtained 15 days after the yellow fever booster vaccination. These TCRs come from a man aged 30 to 39 who received the YFV17D yellow fever vaccine. Both conserved end residues are part of each CDR3. A D gene is named only where the DNA matches it firmly.

D gene: TRBD2; V gene: TRBV7-9; J gene: TRBJ2-5; CDR3 protein: CASLAGTQETQYF
D gene: NA; V gene: TRBV5-1; J gene: TRBJ1-1; CDR3 protein: CASSFDGNTEAFF
D gene: NA; V gene: TRBV20-1; J gene: TRBJ2-1; CDR3 protein: CSAKTSPDFPYNEQFF
D gene: NA; V gene: TRBV12-3/TRBV12-4; J gene: TRBJ2-1; CDR3 protein: CASSLILPAEQFF
D gene: TRBD1; V gene: TRBV28; J gene: TRBJ1-5; CDR3 protein: CASSTPLTQGTSSNQPQHF
D gene: NA; V gene: TRBV28; J gene: TRBJ2-1; CDR3 protein: CASSFRVLTYNEQFF
D gene: NA; V gene: TRBV29-1; J gene: TRBJ2-2; CDR3 protein: CSASTGTNTGELFF
D gene: TRBD1; V gene: TRBV10-3; J gene: TRBJ1-6; CDR3 protein: CAIPVGDRGPFLDNSPLHF
D gene: NA; V gene: TRBV10-3; J gene: TRBJ2-4; CDR3 protein: CAVGGPPNPAKNIQYF
D gene: TRBD1; V gene: TRBV25-1; J gene: TRBJ2-7; CDR3 protein: CASSSADRALSYEQYF
D gene: NA; V gene: TRBV7-2; J gene: TRBJ2-3; CDR3 protein: CASTDPTDTQYF
D gene: NA; V gene: TRBV28; J gene: TRBJ2-7; CDR3 protein: CASTGRGVTYEQYF
D gene: NA; V gene: TRBV6-6; J gene: TRBJ2-7; CDR3 protein: CASLTPVTYEQYF
D gene: NA; V gene: TRBV7-8; J gene: TRBJ2-4; CDR3 protein: CASTSLGRNQYF
D gene: TRBD1; V gene: TRBV6-2/TRBV6-3; J gene: TRBJ2-1; CDR3 protein: CASSRQGWTYNEQFF
D gene: NA; V gene: TRBV20-1; J gene: TRBJ2-5; CDR3 protein: CSAPRVETQYF
D gene: NA; V gene: TRBV7-9; J gene: TRBJ2-3; CDR3 protein: CASSPVGASTDTQYF
D gene: NA; V gene: TRBV9; J gene: TRBJ2-7; CDR3 protein: CASSVGGPAYEQYF
D gene: NA; V gene: TRBV7-2; J gene: TRBJ2-5; CDR3 protein: CASSLVAQAYQETQYF
D gene: NA; V gene: TRBV7-2; J gene: TRBJ2-5; CDR3 protein: CASSSRRSYETQYF
D gene: TRBD2; V gene: TRBV4-2; J gene: TRBJ2-7; CDR3 protein: CASSRGLEVGMAEQYF
D gene: NA; V gene: TRBV7-2; J gene: TRBJ1-1; CDR3 protein: CASSLWTVLTEAFF
D gene: NA; V gene: TRBV2; J gene: TRBJ2-1; CDR3 protein: CASNQASVTEQFF
D gene: NA; V gene: TRBV27; J gene: TRBJ1-5; CDR3 protein: CASSPRVGNQPQHF
D gene: NA; V gene: TRBV7-8; J gene: TRBJ2-1; CDR3 protein: CASSKASSGPRLNEQFF
D gene: NA; V gene: TRBV6-1; J gene: TRBJ2-7; CDR3 protein: CASSEVGRLTAYEQYF
D gene: TRBD2; V gene: TRBV5-4; J gene: TRBJ2-3; CDR3 protein: CASSSRLAGVADTQYF
D gene: TRBD1; V gene: TRBV20-1; J gene: TRBJ2-7; CDR3 protein: CSAELRQGAFSYEQYF
D gene: NA; V gene: TRBV14; J gene: TRBJ2-5; CDR3 protein: CASSRSGGAETQYF
D gene: NA; V gene: TRBV15; J gene: TRBJ2-5; CDR3 protein: CATSRVLRETQYF
D gene: NA; V gene: TRBV20-1; J gene: TRBJ2-1; CDR3 protein: CSAGFSSNEQFF
D gene: NA; V gene: TRBV7-2; J gene: TRBJ1-6; CDR3 protein: CASSFDLSNSPLHF
D gene: TRBD1; V gene: TRBV7-2; J gene: TRBJ2-7; CDR3 protein: CASSFRDRRTYEQYF
D gene: NA; V gene: TRBV20-1; J gene: TRBJ2-5; CDR3 protein: CSARDQEGKETQYF
D gene: NA; V gene: TRBV12-3/TRBV12-4; J gene: TRBJ1-1; CDR3 protein: CASSFQGSMNTEAFF
D gene: TRBD2; V gene: TRBV5-6; J gene: TRBJ2-4; CDR3 protein: CASSYRGVEGVSKNIQYF
D gene: NA; V gene: TRBV6-2/TRBV6-3; J gene: TRBJ1-5; CDR3 protein: CASTLVGGRATQPQHF
D gene: NA; V gene: TRBV7-8; J gene: TRBJ2-2; CDR3 protein: CASSPSRATLSGELFF
D gene: NA; V gene: TRBV20-1; J gene: TRBJ2-1; CDR3 protein: CSARDRGGLTPYNEQFF
D gene: TRBD2; V gene: TRBV29-1; J gene: TRBJ2-7; CDR3 protein: CSGTTSGNEQYF
D gene: TRBD2; V gene: TRBV12-3/TRBV12-4; J gene: TRBJ2-7; CDR3 protein: CASSTRTSETNPYEQYF
D gene: TRBD2; V gene: TRBV6-2/TRBV6-3; J gene: TRBJ2-7; CDR3 protein: CASSATPGLPRDYEQYF
D gene: TRBD2; V gene: TRBV7-6; J gene: TRBJ2-1; CDR3 protein: CASSLGREMYNEQFF
D gene: TRBD1; V gene: TRBV5-1; J gene: TRBJ2-5; CDR3 protein: CASSALDAGTEETQYF